Presented here are 4 T cell receptor beta chains from one specimen sequenced in a study of blood T cell repertoires in COVID-19. Only in-frame clones appear in the TCRdb table, and some are missing; sequencing was by immunoSEQ multiplex PCR. The sample contains 160,000 or so clones, approximately 86% of which appear only once. The sample taken for sequencing was PBMCs or T cells enriched from blood (not recorded which). These receptor sequences come from a man in his fifties or sixties who had recovered from COVID-19.

The rearrangement links TRBV27 to TRBJ2-2, with a weak D call TRBD1 (5 bases). This CDR3 is built from 14 residues. Germline V gives CDR1 MNHEY, CDR2 SMNVEV (reference sequence). The V end lost 5 bases, the J end lost 0 bases, and 7 bases lay between the germline ends. This chain's CDR3 is CASSRQSNTGELFF. The DNA for the CDR3 is TGTGCCAGCAGTCGACAGTCGAACACCGGGGAGCTGTTTTTT.

This clone came up a few times. The rearrangement links TRBV12-5 to TRBJ2-2, with D possibly TRBD2 on 6 matching bases. There are 15 residues in the CDR3. Germline CDR1 and CDR2: LGHNT and FRNRAP. Trimming pared 2 bases from V and 3 bases from J, leaving 10 bases between. CDR3 protein: CASGLSSGYTGELFF. CDR3 DNA sequence: TGTGCTAGTGGTTTGAGTAGCGGATACACCGGGGAGCTGTTTTTT.

The chain carries TRBV5-1 and TRBJ2-3; 7 nucleotides agree with TRBD2. V lost 0 bases, J lost 3 bases, and 7 bases stayed unmatched. The CDR3 length is 16 residues. Germline CDR1 and CDR2: SGHRS and YFSETQ. CDR3 loop: CASSLDGLVKTDTQYF. The CDR3 region has the DNA TGCGCCAGCAGCTTGGACGGACTAGTGAAGACAGATACGCAGTATTTT.

The chain employs TRBV5-5 and TRBJ1-5; 9 bases fit TRBD1. Trimming at V came to 6 bases and at J to 5 bases, leaving 6 bases not matched to a gene. Germline loops: CDR1 SGHKS, CDR2 YYEKEE (reference sequence). The CDR3 totals 14 residues. The CDR3 region has the DNA TGTGCCAGCAATTTAGGGGACAGGGATCAGCCCCAGCATTTT. This sequence encodes CASNLGDRDQPQHF.